This T cell receptor beta chain was recorded in a study of chemoradiotherapy in HPV16-positive cancers. Clones were sequenced by immunoSEQ multiplex PCR, and TCRdb holds only the in-frame ones, with some missing. The sample yields approximately 20,000 clones, around 86% seen once. There are 16 residues in the CDR3. V lost 3 bases and J lost 2, with 15 bases in between. The germline gives CDR1 MNHEY, CDR2 SMNVEV (reference sequence). The sequencing here drew on blood, taken from a patient who underwent chemoradiotherapy. This receptor was identified in a human donor with HPV-associated anogenital cancer. The chain recombines TRBV27 with TRBJ2-3, with D perhaps matching TRBD2 (5 bases). The CDR3 DNA reads TGTGCCAGCAGTTTCCTTCCGGGAACACACACAGATACGCAGTATTTT. Amino acid sequence: CASSFLPGTHTDTQYF.